The rows below give T cell receptor beta chains drawn from one sample of a study of control samples from healthy donors and cancer patients. The assay was immunoSEQ multiplex PCR, and TCRdb's table has in-frame clones only and misses some. There are more than 85,000 clones in the sample; 85% to 90% occur only once, and around 3.5% lies in the top ten. Sequenced input: PBMCs. Source of these receptors: a woman aged 55-70 years with lung cancer. Each CDR3 is given with its conserved first and last residue. D genes are given only for firm matches. Only some rows state a clone size, as once, few, many or a class for expanded clones.

d_call	clone_size	v_call	j_call	cdr3_aa	cdr3_nt
TRBD2	NA	TRBV2	TRBJ2-1	CASRAGTSIYNEQFF	TGTGCCAGCAGGGCCGGGACTAGTATCTACAATGAGCAGTTCTTC
TRBD2	NA	TRBV5-4	TRBJ2-1	CASRNGGAGISSYNEQFF	TGTGCCAGCAGAAATGGCGGAGCGGGGATAAGCTCCTACAATGAGCAGTTCTTC
NA	NA	TRBV6-2/TRBV6-3	TRBJ1-1	CASSRGGAMNTEAFF	TGTGCCAGCAGCCGGGGGGGCGCGATGAACACTGAAGCTTTCTTT
NA	few	TRBV21-1	TRBJ2-1	CASAPGLAGGWSYNEQFF	TGTGCCAGCGCCCCGGGACTAGCGGGAGGTTGGTCCTACAATGAGCAGTTCTTC
NA	NA	TRBV15	TRBJ2-7	CATSSENREAEQYF	TGTGCCACCAGCAGTGAGAACAGGGAAGCCGAGCAGTACTTC
NA	NA	TRBV2	TRBJ2-3	CASSERRGSTDTQYF	TGTGCCAGCAGTGAAAGGCGGGGAAGCACAGATACGCAGTATTTT
TRBD2	once	TRBV3-1/TRBV3-2	TRBJ2-7	CASSQDRRLAGLDEQYF	TGTGCCAGCAGCCAAGATCGACGGCTAGCGGGTTTGGACGAGCAGTACTTC
NA	NA	TRBV7-8	TRBJ2-3	CASSRGASTDTQYF	TGTGCCAGCAGCCGCGGGGCAAGTACCGATACGCAGTATTTT
NA	few	TRBV11-2	TRBJ2-7	CASSLGGHEQYF	TGTGCCAGCAGCCTGGGCGGACATGAGCAGTACTTC
NA	NA	TRBV2	TRBJ1-1	CASREAEGVMNTEAFF	TGTGCCAGCAGGGAGGCGGAGGGGGTCATGAACACTGAAGCTTTCTTT
NA	NA	TRBV3-1/TRBV3-2	TRBJ2-5	CASSQESGSETQYF	TGTGCCAGCAGCCAAGAATCGGGTTCGGAGACCCAGTACTTC
TRBD1	NA	TRBV30	TRBJ2-7	CACTDRASYEQYF	TGTGCCTGTACCGACAGGGCCTCCTACGAGCAGTACTTC
NA	NA	TRBV25-1	TRBJ2-2	CASSDIRTGWDTGELFF	TGTGCCAGCAGTGATATAAGAACAGGGTGGGACACCGGGGAGCTGTTTTTT
NA	NA	TRBV9	TRBJ1-3	CASSVEAGGPGNTIYF	TGTGCCAGCAGCGTAGAGGCAGGAGGTCCTGGAAACACCATATATTTT
NA	NA	TRBV10-3	TRBJ1-1	CAISVEGGLGTEAFF	TGTGCCATCAGTGTCGAGGGGGGATTGGGCACTGAAGCTTTCTTT
TRBD1	NA	TRBV7-3	TRBJ1-2	CASSLTGQGVGGYTF	TGTGCCAGCAGCTTAACGGGACAGGGGGTAGGTGGCTACACCTTC
NA	NA	TRBV7-6	TRBJ2-7	CASSINRDHYEQYF	TGTGCCAGCAGCATTAACAGGGATCACTACGAGCAGTACTTC
TRBD1	once	TRBV30	TRBJ1-5	CAWKTGTGDQPQHF	TGTGCCTGGAAAACCGGGACAGGGGATCAGCCCCAGCATTTT
TRBD1	NA	TRBV30	TRBJ1-2	CAWSPGTGYGYTF	TGTGCCTGGAGTCCAGGGACAGGCTATGGCTACACCTTC
NA	few	TRBV9	TRBJ2-7	CASSVLPGTYEQYF	TGTGCCAGCAGCGTGCTTCCGGGAACCTACGAGCAGTACTTC
NA	once	TRBV2	TRBJ2-7	CASRGGSSSYEQYF	TGTGCCAGCAGAGGGGGTTCTAGCTCCTACGAGCAGTACTTC
TRBD2	NA	TRBV24-1	TRBJ2-1	CATSDTGLAGDEQFF	TGTGCCACCAGTGACACGGGACTAGCGGGCGATGAGCAGTTCTTC
NA	NA	TRBV7-2	TRBJ2-5	CASSLSRRRQYQETQYF	TGTGCCAGCAGCTTAAGCCGGCGACGACAGTACCAAGAGACCCAGTACTTC
TRBD2	NA	TRBV10-3	TRBJ2-3	CAISPLAGGGTDTQYF	TGTGCCATCAGCCCGCTGGCGGGGGGCGGCACAGATACGCAGTATTTT
NA	few	TRBV2	TRBJ1-6	CASSPKRSLHF	TGTGCCAGCAGTCCCAAGCGATCCCTCCACTTT
TRBD2	NA	TRBV14	TRBJ2-7	CASSPTSGKYEQYF	TGTGCCAGCAGCCCGACTAGCGGGAAATACGAGCAGTACTTC
NA	NA	TRBV7-9	TRBJ2-6	CASSESGANVLTF	TGTGCCAGCAGTGAGTCTGGGGCCAACGTCCTGACTTTC
TRBD1	once	TRBV11-3	TRBJ2-1	CASSRNPLTGHNEQFF	TGTGCCAGCAGCCGGAACCCCCTGACAGGGCACAATGAGCAGTTCTTC
NA	NA	TRBV7-3	TRBJ2-6	CASSRSLARGSGANVLTF	TGTGCCAGCAGCCGTAGCCTTGCTAGGGGTTCTGGGGCCAACGTCCTGACTTTC
TRBD1	NA	TRBV29-1	TRBJ1-2	CSVDGTGGYGYTF	TGCAGCGTTGATGGGACAGGGGGCTATGGCTACACCTTC
TRBD1	once	TRBV10-3	TRBJ1-4	CAIIRVRQGTPWGEKLFF	TGTGCCATCATAAGGGTTAGACAGGGTACCCCGTGGGGAGAAAAACTGTTTTTT
NA	NA	TRBV14	TRBJ2-1	CASSQVQPTEQFF	TGTGCCAGCAGCCAAGTTCAGCCCACTGAGCAGTTCTTC
NA	NA	TRBV4-3	TRBJ2-1	CASSQGGSAGSEQFF	TGCGCCAGCAGCCAAGGAGGGTCGGCGGGGAGTGAGCAGTTCTTC
NA	NA	TRBV29-1	TRBJ1-2	CSVEFHRGYTF	TGCAGCGTTGAGTTTCACCGCGGCTACACCTTC
NA	NA	TRBV28	TRBJ1-6	CASSATEIQPSPLHF	TGTGCCAGCAGTGCCACAGAGATCCAGCCTTCACCCCTCCACTTT
NA	NA	TRBV11-3	TRBJ2-2	CASSGSRERNTGELFF	TGTGCCAGCAGCGGGAGCCGGGAAAGGAACACCGGGGAGCTGTTTTTT
NA	NA	TRBV6-5	TRBJ1-6	CASSQGLNSPLHF	TGTGCCAGCAGCCAGGGATTGAATTCACCCCTCCACTTT
NA	NA	TRBV6-5	TRBJ2-1	CASMGAGEGYEQFF	TGTGCCAGCATGGGGGCGGGAGAGGGCTATGAGCAGTTCTTC
NA	NA	TRBV9	TRBJ2-2	CASSVAPRDSHSGRNTGELFF	TGTGCCAGCAGCGTAGCCCCTAGGGACAGCCACTCCGGGAGAAACACCGGGGAGCTGTTTTTT
NA	NA	TRBV25-1	TRBJ1-2	CASSESWGDYGYTF	TGTGCCAGCAGTGAATCTTGGGGGGACTATGGCTACACCTTC
TRBD1	NA	TRBV6-2/TRBV6-3	TRBJ1-2	CASSYRDREDNYGYTF	TGTGCCAGCAGTTACCGGGACAGGGAGGATAACTATGGCTACACCTTC
NA	NA	TRBV19	TRBJ1-3	CASHSGADSGNTIYF	TGTGCCAGCCACTCAGGGGCCGACTCTGGAAACACCATATATTTT
NA	NA	TRBV6-2/TRBV6-3	TRBJ2-3	CASSYGMAVDTQYF	TGTGCCAGCAGTTACGGGATGGCTGTAGATACGCAGTATTTT
TRBD2	NA	TRBV19	TRBJ2-7	CASSRSTAAGGGGYEQYF	TGTGCCAGTAGTAGAAGTACCGCAGCGGGAGGGGGAGGCTACGAGCAGTACTTC
TRBD1	NA	TRBV19	TRBJ1-1	CASSEGQYTEAFF	TGTGCCAGTAGTGAGGGACAGTACACTGAAGCTTTCTTT
NA	NA	TRBV7-3	TRBJ1-1	CASSPRGVLGTEAFF	TGTGCCAGCAGCCCAAGGGGGGTTCTCGGCACTGAAGCTTTCTTT
NA	NA	TRBV28	TRBJ1-1	CARDRFESHMNTEAFF	TGTGCCAGGGACAGATTCGAGTCTCACATGAACACTGAAGCTTTCTTT
TRBD2	NA	TRBV5-1	TRBJ2-2	CASRVAGKNTGELFF	TGCGCCAGCAGGGTAGCGGGGAAGAACACCGGGGAGCTGTTTTTT
NA	NA	TRBV3-1/TRBV3-2	TRBJ2-7	CASSLPSYEQYF	TGTGCCAGCAGCCTCCCTTCCTACGAGCAGTACTTC
TRBD1	NA	TRBV3-1/TRBV3-2	TRBJ1-1	CASSARDSSEAFF	TGTGCCAGCAGCGCCCGGGACAGTTCAGAAGCTTTCTTT
NA	NA	TRBV19	TRBJ1-1	CASSDGRDTEAFF	TGTGCCAGTAGTGACGGTAGGGACACTGAAGCTTTCTTT
NA	NA	TRBV6-9	TRBJ2-1	CASSPRQEQFF	TGTGCCAGCAGTCCTCGCCAGGAGCAGTTCTTC
TRBD1	NA	TRBV6-5	TRBJ2-1	CASSSHRGPYNEQFF	TGTGCCAGCAGCTCCCACAGGGGACCCTACAATGAGCAGTTCTTC
NA	NA	TRBV7-2	TRBJ2-7	CASSRSGYEQYF	TGTGCCAGCAGCCGAAGCGGATACGAGCAGTACTTC
TRBD1	once	TRBV7-3	TRBJ2-3	CASSFRGRPTDTQYF	TGTGCCAGCAGCTTCAGGGGGCGCCCCACAGATACGCAGTATTTT
NA	NA	TRBV29-1	TRBJ1-1	CSVASDVGTEAFF	TGCAGCGTTGCTTCAGATGTTGGCACTGAAGCTTTCTTT
TRBD2	NA	TRBV3-1/TRBV3-2	TRBJ2-4	CASSSTSGVAQYF	TGTGCCAGCAGCTCCACTAGCGGGGTCGCTCAGTACTTC
NA	NA	TRBV6-5	TRBJ2-5	CATFSGGWETQYF	TGTGCCACATTCTCTGGGGGTTGGGAGACCCAGTACTTC
NA	NA	TRBV11-2	TRBJ2-1	CASSRTAGEGNEQFF	TGTGCCAGCAGCCGAACGGCAGGGGAAGGCAATGAGCAGTTCTTC